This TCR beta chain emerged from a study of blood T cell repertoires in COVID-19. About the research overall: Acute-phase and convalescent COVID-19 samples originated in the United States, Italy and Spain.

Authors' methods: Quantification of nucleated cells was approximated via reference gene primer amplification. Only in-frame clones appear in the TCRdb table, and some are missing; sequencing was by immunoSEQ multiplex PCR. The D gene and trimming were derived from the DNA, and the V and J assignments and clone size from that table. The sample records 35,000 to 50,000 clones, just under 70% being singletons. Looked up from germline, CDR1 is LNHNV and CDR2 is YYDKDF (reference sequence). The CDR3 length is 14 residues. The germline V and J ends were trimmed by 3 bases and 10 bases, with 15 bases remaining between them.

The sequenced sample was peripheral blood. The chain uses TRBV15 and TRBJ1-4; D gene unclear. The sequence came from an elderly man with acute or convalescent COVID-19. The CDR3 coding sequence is TGTGCCACCAGCAGGGACTTTACCCTTGGAAAACTGTTTTTT. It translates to CATSRDFTLGKLFF.